This TCR beta chain was documented in a study of blood T cells in healthy people across ages. This clonotype was observed many times. It was with a sample-barcoded 5' primer and a J-beta primer mix that a second PCR of about 6 to 11 cycles was run. TCRdb analysed the 5' RACE reads with MiXCR anew, one entry per CDR3 protein. The data hold around 800,000 distinct CDR3 sequences, with roughly 25% observed a single time. Germline V lookup: CDR1 SQVTM, CDR2 ANQGSEA. This CDR3 is built from 12 residues. V gave up 2 bases and J gave up 4 bases; unmatched junction bases: 2. These data are also associated with another study on T cells of mothers and their children.

The TCR was taken from a boy younger than 18 in good health. The chain couples TRBV29-1 to TRBJ2-7; 7 nucleotides agree with TRBD1. Source material: blood. CDR3 sequence (DNA): TGCAGCGTTGAATTACAGGGGTACGAGCAGTACTTC. Amino acids: CSVELQGYEQYF.